This paragraph reports one TCR beta chain. Trimming shortened V by 1 base and J by 4 bases, and 10 bases separated the two germline ends. CDR1 LGHDT and CDR2 YNNKEL come from the germline V gene (reference sequence). CDR3 length equals 15 residues. The data were taken from a study of blood T cell repertoires in COVID-19. Overall study context: Spain, Italy and the United States supplied samples that represented acute and convalescent COVID-19.

The method was immunoSEQ multiplex PCR; TCRdb's version includes in-frame clones alone and lacks a portion of them. Found here are 150,000 or so clones, around 80% of them singletons; the top ten hold 11%. The receptor was derived from a man aged 60 to 69 with active or convalescent COVID-19. The source material was peripheral blood. The chain links TRBV3-1 (or the pseudogene TRBV3-2) to TRBJ2-2; D gene unclear. CDR3 bases: TGTGCCAGCAGCCAAGGGTACAGTGTCACCGGGGAGCTGTTTTTT. Its protein product is CASSQGYSVTGELFF.